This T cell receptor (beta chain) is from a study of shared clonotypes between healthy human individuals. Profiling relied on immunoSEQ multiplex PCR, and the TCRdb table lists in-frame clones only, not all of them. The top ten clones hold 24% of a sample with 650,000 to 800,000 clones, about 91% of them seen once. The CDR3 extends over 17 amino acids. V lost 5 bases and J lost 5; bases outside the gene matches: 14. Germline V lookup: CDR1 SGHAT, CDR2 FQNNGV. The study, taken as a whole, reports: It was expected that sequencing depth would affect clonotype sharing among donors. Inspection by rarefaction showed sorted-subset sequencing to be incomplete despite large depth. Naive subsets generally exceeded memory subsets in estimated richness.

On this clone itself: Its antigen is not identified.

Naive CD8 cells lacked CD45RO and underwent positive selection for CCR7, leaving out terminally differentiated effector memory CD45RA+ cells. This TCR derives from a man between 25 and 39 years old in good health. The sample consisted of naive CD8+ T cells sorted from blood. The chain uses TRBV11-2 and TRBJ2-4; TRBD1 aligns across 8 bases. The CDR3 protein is CASSGHRGKSIENIQYF. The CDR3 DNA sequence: TGTGCCAGCAGCGGGCACAGGGGGAAGAGTATCGAAAACATTCAGTACTTC.